This passage covers 10 T cell receptor beta chains from one sample sequenced in a study of blood T cell repertoires in COVID-19. Sequencing used immunoSEQ multiplex PCR; TCRdb keeps in-frame clones, though not all of them. In the table there are roughly 100,000 clones, about 93% of which are singletons. Sequencing was performed on peripheral blood. The receptors come from a woman aged 45-60 years in a cohort sampled during active COVID-19.

This rearrangement joins TRBV10-3 to TRBJ2-7; 9 positions agree with TRBD2. V shed 7 bases, J shed 3 bases, and the junction held 7 bases outside the gene matches. CDR3 length: 14 residues. Germline V gene sequence: CDR1 ENHRY, CDR2 SYGVKD. The CDR3 reads CAITSGTSIYEQYF. In nucleotides, the CDR3 is TGTGCCATCACGAGTGGGACTAGCATCTACGAGCAGTACTTC.

The chain is built from TRBV6-4 and TRBJ1-5; weak D call: TRBD1 (5 bases). Germline CDR1 and CDR2: MRHNA and SNTAGT. Between the trimmed V and J ends, which lost 3 bases and 4 bases, there was a span of 7 bases. The CDR3 totals 13 residues. The CDR3 DNA sequence: TGTGCCAGCAGTGAAGGACATAATCAGCCCCAGCATTTT. Protein product: CASSEGHNQPQHF.

This clone was seen only a few times. This CDR3 is CASSPDIYTDTQYF. The CDR3 nucleotides read TGTGCCAGCAGCCCCGACATTTACACAGATACGCAGTATTTT. V gene TRBV11-3 combines with J gene TRBJ2-3; D unclear. The CDR3 length is 14 residues. CDR1 and CDR2 from the germline V gene are SGHNT and YENEEA. Trimming cost V 5 bases and J 2 bases, with 11 bases left between them.

The chain joins TRBV15 to TRBJ2-2; no reliable D call. The CDR3 totals 18 residues. From germline, CDR1 is LNHNV and CDR2 YYDKDF (reference sequence). V was pared by 5 bases and J by 0 bases, with 19 bases between. CDR3 region: CATSFRLGVTTNTGELFF. In nucleotides, the CDR3 is TGTGCCACCAGCTTTCGGCTAGGCGTTACTACGAACACCGGGGAGCTGTTTTTT.

This clone was detected only once. CDR3 sequence reads: CASSLGGEIYEQFF. The CDR3 DNA is TGTGCCAGCAGTTTAGGTGGGGAGATTTATGAGCAGTTCTTC. This rearrangement joins TRBV28 to TRBJ2-1, with D perhaps TRBD2 (5 bases). This CDR3 comprises 14 residues. Between the trimmed V and J ends, which lost 2 bases and 8 bases, there was a span of 13 bases. From germline, CDR1 is MDHEN and CDR2 SYDVKM. The full variable domain, completed using reference TRBV28 and TRBJ2-1, is DVKVTQSSRYLVKRTGEKVFLECVQDMDHENMFWYRQDPGLGLRLIYFSYDVKMKEKGDIPEGYSVSREKKERFSLILESASTNQTSMYLCASSLGGEIYEQFFGPGTRLTVL.

The J gene is TRBJ2-7, the V gene TRBV29-1; no firm D call. V shed 2 bases and J shed 1 base, with 9 bases lying between them. Germline CDR1 reads SQVTM; CDR2 reads ANQGSEA. The CDR3 totals 13 residues. The CDR3 DNA reads as TGCAGCGTTGAATGGCCGAAATCCTACGAGCAGTACTTC. This encodes CSVEWPKSYEQYF.

The rearrangement links TRBV18 to TRBJ2-1, with 8 bases fitting TRBD2. Germline lookup yields CDR1 KGHSH and CDR2 LQKENI. V was pared by 9 bases and J by 4 bases, with 14 bases of the junction left unmatched. The CDR3 spans 16 residues. CDR3 sequence reads: CASRSGGRSLYNEQFF. In nucleotides, the CDR3 is TGTGCCAGTCGCTCGGGCGGGAGGTCCCTATACAATGAGCAGTTCTTC.

This chain connects TRBV6-5 to TRBJ2-7; 9 nucleotides match TRBD1. V gave up 2 bases and J gave up 6 bases; unmatched junction bases: 11. There are 16 residues in the CDR3. The V gene's germline CDR1 is MNHEY and CDR2 SVGAGI. This chain's CDR3 is CASSYVNRDRAAEQYF. In DNA form, the CDR3 reads TGTGCCAGCAGTTACGTAAACCGGGACAGGGCGGCCGAGCAGTACTTC.

This rearrangement joins TRBV19 to TRBJ1-2; D is unclear. The V end lost 5 bases, the J end lost 1 base, and 8 bases lay between the germline ends. CDR1 and CDR2 (germline): LNHDA, SQIVND (reference sequence). This CDR3 is built from 13 residues. CDR3 nucleotides: TGTGCCAGTAGTCGGAGTGATAACTATGGCTACACCTTC. It is translated as CASSRSDNYGYTF.

The table lists this clone with a few counts. The CDR3, as DNA: TGTGCCAGCAGCCCGGACTACCCACCCTACGAGCAGTACTTC. It yields the protein CASSPDYPPYEQYF. V usage is TRBV7-9 and J usage is TRBJ2-7, with a tentative D call TRBD2 (6 bases). This CDR3 region has 14 residues. The V and J ends lost 5 bases and 2 bases respectively, with 13 bases between them. Germline assignment: CDR1 SEHNR and CDR2 FQNEAQ (reference sequence).